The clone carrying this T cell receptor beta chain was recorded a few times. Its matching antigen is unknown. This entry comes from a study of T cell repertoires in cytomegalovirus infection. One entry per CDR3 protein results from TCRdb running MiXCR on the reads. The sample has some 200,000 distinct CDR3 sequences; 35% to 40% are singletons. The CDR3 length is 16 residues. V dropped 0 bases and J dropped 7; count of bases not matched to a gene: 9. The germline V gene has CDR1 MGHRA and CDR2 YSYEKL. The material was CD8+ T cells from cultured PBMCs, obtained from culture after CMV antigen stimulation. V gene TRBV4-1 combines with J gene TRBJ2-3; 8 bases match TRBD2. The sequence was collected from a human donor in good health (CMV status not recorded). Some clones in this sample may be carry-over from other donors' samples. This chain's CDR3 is CASSQDFGSGANTQYF. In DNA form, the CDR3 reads TGCGCCAGCAGCCAAGATTTCGGTAGCGGGGCGAATACGCAGTATTTT.